This TCR beta chain was retrieved from a study of blood T cell repertoires in COVID-19 (TCRdb year 2020). Looking at the study overall: The collaborator samples originated in the United States, Italy and Spain and spanned the acute and convalescent phases of COVID-19. Samples came from the ongoing ImmuneRACE study (first 160 participants) plus 1,254 subjects from 6 global collaborators. A freely available public database, intended as a resource for researchers studying the immune response to SARS-CoV-2, is where the repertoires were released. Nearly every sample came with metadata listing a de-identified subject ID, COVID-19 status, age in years and sex. Subjects who had been exposed to COVID-19, were actively infected with it, or had recovered from it provided the deeply sampled blood TCRbeta repertoires that made up the dataset. The material from the prospective study consisted of cDNA or gDNA derived from T cells, B-cell-depleted T cells, or PBMCs. HLA class I and class II types, where available, came from metadata supplied by the sample provider rather than from assay-based typing.

TCRbeta CDR3 regions were amplified from genomic DNA using the immunoSEQ Assay, a bias-controlled multiplex PCR. Per the authors' processing: Nucleated cell counts per sample were estimated from amplification of reference gene primers within the assay. To quantify the absolute abundance of each unique TCRbeta CDR3 rearrangement, sequence reads were collapsed and filtered. For each sample, productive Simpson clonality was calculated as the square root of Simpson's diversity index across productive rearrangements. TCRdb took this table from immuneACCESS and kept in-frame rearrangements with V and J called. Such tables lack part of the clones; where checked against another copy, unresolved V genes explain under half of the gap, and the rest is unexplained. That table gives V, J and clone size, and the DNA gave D and trimming. This sample holds 120,000 to 150,000 clones; approximately 86% were observed only once. The top ten clonotypes cover around 8.5% of the sample.

This clone was seen more than once but under ten times. The specificity of this receptor is unknown. Base qualities are not recorded, but no much larger clone differs from it by a single base. Spanning cysteine to phenylalanine, the CDR3 consists of 12 amino acids. Only CDR3 DNA is held: 36 bases, read in frame from base 1. The junction shows trimming of 3 bases on V and 8 bases on J, plus 5 bases between the germline ends. According to the germline V gene, CDR1 reads MDHEN and CDR2 reads SYDVKM. Whole blood was collected in K2EDTA tubes by collaborating institutions according to the institutions' own protocols. For TCRbeta analysis, collaborators shipped samples in one of three forms: frozen whole blood, isolated PBMCs, or DNA extracted from either of those sample types. On the study overall, not on this receptor specifically: The amount of clinical and demographic metadata varied by source and participant and was provided uncurated.

Sequenced input: peripheral blood. Here the chain combines TRBV28 and TRBJ1-6; no D gene call is confident. This receptor was obtained from a woman aged 55 to 70 with acute or convalescent COVID-19. The nucleotides are TGTGCCAGCAGTTTTAGCGATTCACCCCTCCACTTT. Translation gives CASSFSDSPLHF.